This TCR beta chain derives from a study of type 1 regulatory T cells. For the study at large: An in vitro protocol generated T-allo10, a Tr1-enriched, alloantigen-specific CD4 T cell product. Study-wide findings and caveats: Tr1 cells had a more restricted TCR repertoire than non-Tr1 cells.

This CDR3 comprises 14 residues. The V and J ends lost 6 bases and 4 bases, in that order; junction bases with no gene match: 6. CDR1 and CDR2 from the germline V gene are LNHDA and SQIVND (reference sequence). One entry per CDR3 protein results from TCRdb running MiXCR on the reads. This sample has approximately 43,000 distinct CDR3 sequences, with over 9% found just once. As regards this clonotype: Its antigen is not identified.

This clonotype was sampled from a human donor in good health. Specimen: cultured non-Tr1 T cells, either the whole culture or a sorted T cell fraction (not recorded which). This sequence joins TRBV19 and TRBJ1-1; 9 positions agree with TRBD1. The CDR3 loop is CASSNTGGGTEAFF. The DNA of the CDR3 is TGTGCCAGTAGCAATACAGGGGGCGGCACTGAAGCTTTCTTT.